Below, 23 T cell receptor beta chains from the same sample are listed, as sequenced in a study of post-analysis software for immune sequencing data. cDNA libraries of TCR beta carried unique molecular identifiers. From the PCR reads, TCRdb called clonotypes with MiXCR, one entry per CDR3 protein. The sample includes roughly 400,000 distinct CDR3 sequences, 30% to 45% of them seen just once. Antigens for these TCRs are unknown. General observations from the study: The five TRBV segments detected at higher frequency in patients than in controls included TRBV5-6, TRBV5-1 and TRBV20-1.

Sequencing used blood. Every receptor here comes from a girl aged 2 to 10 with multiple sclerosis.

This chain uses TRBV29-1 with TRBJ2-1, with TRBD1 as a possible D gene (6 bases). V gave up 1 base and J gave up 2 bases, with 18 bases separating them. Germline V gene data show CDR1 as SQVTM and CDR2 as ANQGSEA. The CDR3 has 17 residues. The CDR3 region is CSVEVVQGRGAYNEQFF. The CDR3 coding sequence is TGCAGCGTTGAAGTGGTTCAGGGGCGCGGTGCCTACAATGAGCAGTTCTTC.

This clonotype was detected a few times. The CDR3 reads CASSSGGLADNEQFF. The CDR3 coding sequence is TGTGCCAGCAGCTCCGGGGGGCTAGCGGACAATGAGCAGTTCTTC. The chain uses TRBV9 and TRBJ2-1; maybe TRBD2 (7 bases). The CDR3 consists of 15 residues. Between the trimmed V and J ends, which lost 4 bases and 5 bases, there was a span of 16 bases. Germline V gene sequence: CDR1 SGDLS, CDR2 YYNGEE.

The chain is built from TRBV6-2 or TRBV6-3 and TRBJ1-1, with D tentatively TRBD1 (5 bases). The CDR3 loop spans 14 amino acids. Germline CDR1 and CDR2: MNHEY and SVGEGT. Trimming pared 2 bases from V and 6 bases from J, leaving 13 bases between. The CDR3 DNA sequence: TGTGCCAGCAGTTACCCTCAGGGTTTCTCTGAAGCTTTCTTT. Amino acids: CASSYPQGFSEAFF.

This clonotype has a single count. The chain links TRBV6-2 or TRBV6-3 to TRBJ1-5, with 9 bases lining up with TRBD1. The CDR3 length is 17 residues. Germline V CDR1 and CDR2: MNHEY, SVGEGT. V lost 5 bases, J lost 0 bases, and 8 bases stayed unmatched. CDR3 loop: CASSKGQGFFSNQPQHF. The DNA of the CDR3 is TGTGCCAGCAGTAAGGGACAGGGATTCTTTAGCAATCAGCCCCAGCATTTT.

This CDR3 is CASSFFWLGGVSPLHF. CDR3 sequence (DNA): TGTGCCAGCAGTTTCTTTTGGCTGGGGGGCGTATCACCCCTCCACTTT. The chain recombines TRBV28 with TRBJ1-6; TRBD1 might be the D (6 bases). Trimming shortened V by 3 bases and J by 10 bases, and 19 bases separated the two germline ends. The CDR3 spans 16 residues. Germline lookup yields CDR1 MDHEN and CDR2 SYDVKM.

This chain connects TRBV29-1 to TRBJ1-1; D uncertain. The V gene lost 7 bases and the J gene lost 1 base, with 13 bases spanning the gap. Germline CDR1 reads SQVTM; CDR2 reads ANQGSEA. CDR3 size: 13 residues. The CDR3 DNA follows: TGCAGCGGGAGGTGGGCTACGAACACTGAAGCTTTCTTT. The encoded protein is CSGRWATNTEAFF. The whole variable domain, filled in from reference TRBV29-1 and TRBJ1-1, reads SAVISQKPSRDICQRGTSLTIQCQVDSQVTMMFWYRQQPGQSLTLIATANQGSEATYESGFVIDKFPISRPNLTFSTLTVSNMSPEDSSIYLCSGRWATNTEAFFGQGTRLTVV.

This clonotype appeared a few times. This chain uses TRBV7-2 with TRBJ2-5; D gene unclear. CDR1 SGHTA and CDR2 FQGNSA come from the germline V gene. Trimming cost V 4 bases and J 9 bases, with 9 bases left between them. This CDR3 is built from 11 residues. CDR3 sequence (DNA): TGTGCCAGCAGCTCCCTTTCGGCCCAGTACTTC. Its protein product is CASSSLSAQYF.

This clonotype was seen a few times. The chain is built from TRBV12-3 or TRBV12-4 and TRBJ2-7; no firm D call. Trimming cost V 2 bases and J 7 bases, with 12 bases left between them. The CDR3 is made up of 13 amino acids. Here the CDR3 DNA reads TGTGCCAGCAGTTTATCCTCTGGTCAGGAGCAGTACTTC. This encodes CASSLSSGQEQYF.

This chain joins TRBV7-9 and TRBJ1-5; D gene uncertain. The V gene's germline CDR1 is SEHNR and CDR2 FQNEAQ (reference sequence). The CDR3 is 15 amino acids. Trimming shortened V by 2 bases and J by 0 bases, and 8 bases separated the two germline ends. The CDR3 protein is CASSLTGFSNQPQHF. The CDR3 bases are TGTGCCAGCAGCTTAACGGGATTTAGCAATCAGCCCCAGCATTTT.

The chain employs TRBV2 and TRBJ2-7, with TRBD1 identical over 9 bases. Germline CDR1 SNHLY, CDR2 FYNNEI. This CDR3 is built from 12 residues. Trimming removed 6 bases from V and 12 bases from J; junction bases left unmatched: 9. CDR3 nucleotides: TGTGCCAGCAGAGCCGGGACAGGGAAGCGGTACTTC. Its protein is CASRAGTGKRYF.

CDR3 coding DNA: TGCGCCAGCAGCCAAATCCGGGACAGCGTTTCCTATGGCTACACCTTC. Its translation is CASSQIRDSVSYGYTF. The gene calls are TRBV4-3 and TRBJ1-2, with 7 nucleotides matching TRBD1. V shed 2 bases and J 4 bases; nucleotides not matched to a gene: 10. The CDR3 consists of 16 residues. CDR1 is LGHNA and CDR2 is YSLEER in the germline V gene.

The J gene is TRBJ2-1, the V gene TRBV12-3 or TRBV12-4; 10 nucleotides match TRBD2. The junction had 6 bases not matched to a gene; V was cut back by 5 bases and J by 2 bases. The CDR3 runs 16 residues. CDR3 sequence reads: CASSPRLAGAYNEQFF. For the CDR3, the DNA is TGTGCCAGCAGTCCTCGACTAGCGGGTGCCTACAATGAGCAGTTCTTC.

This chain links TRBV20-1 with TRBJ1-1; TRBD1 is a possible D gene (6 bases). Germline-derived CDR1 and CDR2 are DFQATT and SNEGSKA (reference sequence). The CDR3 length is 16 residues. Trimming took 3 bases from V and 3 from J, leaving 20 bases between them. The CDR3 here is CSASIAQHRVDTEAFF. In nucleotides, the CDR3 is TGCAGTGCTAGTATTGCGCAGCACAGGGTTGACACTGAAGCTTTCTTT.

With regard to this clonotype: At one end the junction does not follow the germline gene, possibly because of a read error. V gene TRBV20-1 combines with J gene TRBJ2-1, with TRBD2 matching 10 bases. The length of the CDR3 is 18 residues. Germline V gene sequence: CDR1 DFQATT, CDR2 SNEGSKA (reference sequence). CDR3 residues: CSASWLAGALVVDKEQFF. As DNA, the CDR3 is TGCAGTGCTAGTTGGCTAGCGGGAGCTCTGGTGGTTGACAAAGAGCAGTTCTTC.

The V and J genes are TRBV20-1 and TRBJ1-4, with a weak D call TRBD1 (5 bases). V lost 1 base and J lost 3, with 9 bases in between. In germline, CDR1 is DFQATT, CDR2 SNEGSKA (reference sequence). This CDR3 region has 14 residues. DNA of the CDR3: TGCAGTGCTAGAGGGGGGAGCCCTAATGAAAAACTGTTTTTT. The encoded protein is CSARGGSPNEKLFF.

This clonotype was seen more than once but under ten times. This rearrangement joins TRBV12-3 or TRBV12-4 to TRBJ1-1; 7 nucleotides line up with TRBD1. The V segment lost 6 bases and the J segment 0 bases; nucleotides outside the gene matches: 10. This CDR3 is built from 16 residues. The CDR3 spells CASRLRDRPVNTEAFF. The CDR3 bases are TGTGCCAGCAGGTTACGGGACAGACCTGTGAACACTGAAGCTTTCTTT.

The rearrangement uses TRBV4-2 and TRBJ2-7; TRBD2 matches 13 bases. The CDR3 is 15 residues long. Germline trimming cut 3 bases from V and 7 bases from J; bases unmatched to any gene: 6. The germline V gene has CDR1 LGHNA and CDR2 YNFKEQ. In DNA, the CDR3 is TGTGCCAGCAGCCATCCGGGGACTAGCGGGAATGAGCAGTACTTC. Translated: CASSHPGTSGNEQYF.

The rearrangement links TRBV7-3 to TRBJ2-3; no clear D. CDR1 SGHTA and CDR2 FQGTGA come from the germline V gene. This CDR3 is 13 amino acids long. The ends were cut back, 1 base at V and 6 bases at J, with 8 bases in the middle. CDR3 nucleotide sequence: TGTGCCAGCAGCTTAATGCCAGCGGATACGCAGTATTTT. This gives the protein CASSLMPADTQYF.

This clonotype was observed a handful of times. This chain joins TRBV27 and TRBJ2-7; perhaps TRBD1 as D (6 bases). There are 14 residues in the CDR3. Germline V gene data show CDR1 as MNHEY and CDR2 as SMNVEV (reference sequence). Deletions cut 1 base from V and 5 bases from J, with 12 bases between. The CDR3: CASSLWGLGNEQYF. The CDR3 region has the DNA TGTGCCAGCAGTTTATGGGGGCTTGGGAACGAGCAGTACTTC.

The rearrangement joins TRBV7-9 to TRBJ2-7; D unclear. From germline, CDR1 is SEHNR and CDR2 FQNEAQ (reference sequence). Trimming removed 4 bases from V and 0 bases from J, with 22 bases in between. CDR3 length equals 18 residues. The CDR3: CASSSSRIKDSPSYEQYF. The DNA of the CDR3 is TGTGCCAGCAGCTCCTCCCGGATCAAAGACTCCCCCTCCTACGAGCAGTACTTC.

This clonotype showed up just a few times. The chain combines TRBV4-3 with TRBJ2-5; unclear D gene. Trimming removed 1 base from V and 5 bases from J, with 8 bases in between. This CDR3 comprises 13 residues. Per the germline V gene, CDR1 is LGHNA and CDR2 is YSLEER. In DNA, the CDR3 is TGCGCCAGCAGCCAAGGCTATTGGGAGACCCAGTACTTC. It translates to CASSQGYWETQYF.

V and J are TRBV4-2 and TRBJ2-7; D gene unclear. This CDR3 is built from 15 residues. V was clipped by 5 bases and J by 1 base, with 15 bases between them. CDR1 is LGHNA, CDR2 YNFKEQ, per germline. The CDR3 region has the DNA TGTGCCAGCAGCTTAGATGGGGTGAATTCCTACGAGCAGTACTTC. Residues: CASSLDGVNSYEQYF.

CDR3: CAISEQGEATEAFF. The CDR3 coding sequence is TGTGCCATCAGTGAGCAGGGGGAGGCAACTGAAGCTTTCTTT. J is TRBJ1-1 and V is TRBV10-3; 7 bases fit TRBD1. The length of the CDR3 is 14 residues. The trim removed 2 bases at V and 5 bases at J, leaving 5 bases unmatched. CDR1 and CDR2 from the germline V gene are ENHRY and SYGVKD.